The next 29 T cell receptor beta chains were all read from a single sample in a study of T-cell memory formation after mild COVID-19. MiXCR, applied by TCRdb to the 5' RACE reads, yields one record per CDR3 protein. The data hold 60,000 to 65,000 distinct CDR3 sequences, with 9.3% observed a single time. Source material: PBMCs or a T cell subset sorted from them (not recorded which). Every receptor here comes from a man between 18 and 29 years old who had mild COVID-19 (a few samples of this study predate the infection). Cell type and time point are not known.

This rearrangement joins TRBV7-3 to TRBJ2-1, with a weak D call TRBD1 (6 bases). Germline CDR1 SGHTA, CDR2 FQGTGA. The CDR3 totals 14 residues. Trimming stripped 2 bases from V and 7 bases from J, with 12 bases between. CDR3 region: CASSLYSRGNEQFF. The CDR3 DNA follows: TGTGCCAGCAGCTTATATTCCAGGGGAAATGAGCAGTTCTTC.

The table lists this clonotype with many counts. The chain links TRBV4-1 to TRBJ2-7; no firm D call. V lost 1 base and J lost 0, with 10 bases in between. The germline V gene has CDR1 MGHRA and CDR2 YSYEKL. CDR3 size: 15 residues. The CDR3 bases are TGCGCCAGCAGCCAAGCGAGTCCTGGCTCCTACGAGCAGTACTTC. This gives the protein CASSQASPGSYEQYF.

This clonotype was picked up a small number of times. The chain uses TRBV12-3 or TRBV12-4 and TRBJ1-5; D not certain. CDR3 size: 15 residues. Trimming stripped 3 bases from V and 5 bases from J, with 14 bases between. The CDR3 is CASSFSRNIHQPQHF. The DNA for the CDR3 is TGTGCCAGCAGTTTCTCACGGAACATTCATCAGCCCCAGCATTTT.

This clonotype was observed many times. The V and J genes are TRBV24-1 and TRBJ2-4, with D maybe TRBD1 (6 bases). Per the germline V gene, CDR1 is KGHDR and CDR2 is SFDVKD. Trimming cost V 5 bases and J 9 bases, with 10 bases left between them. The CDR3 consists of 12 residues. The chain's CDR3 is CATSAGVGIQYF. As DNA, the CDR3 is TGTGCCACCAGTGCAGGGGTTGGCATTCAGTACTTC.

V is TRBV21-1 and J is TRBJ2-7; TRBD1 is the table's D call, not checked against the DNA. TRBV21-1 is deemed a pseudogene. There are 15 residues in the CDR3. The CDR3 coding sequence is TGTGCCAGCACCCCGCCGGGACATACAATATACGAGCAGTACGTC. Translation: CASTPPGHTIYEQYV.

This clonotype was found many times. The chain has TRBV5-1 and TRBJ2-5; TRBD1 matches 11 bases. The CDR3 runs to 17 residues. Germline loops: CDR1 SGHRS, CDR2 YFSETQ. J was trimmed by 5 bases and V by 4 bases; bases with no gene match: 13. The CDR3 loop is CASSRSSGTGGSETQYF. DNA for the CDR3: TGCGCCAGCAGCCGGTCATCCGGGACAGGGGGTTCGGAGACCCAGTACTTC.

This clonotype came up many times. This chain links TRBV5-1 with TRBJ2-7; TRBD1 agrees at 10 bases. Germline loops: CDR1 SGHRS, CDR2 YFSETQ. V was pared by 3 bases and J by 3 bases, with 6 bases of the junction left unmatched. The CDR3 runs 15 residues. The CDR3 sequence: CASSSKGQGSYEQYF. CDR3 sequence (DNA): TGCGCCAGCAGCTCTAAGGGACAGGGGAGCTACGAGCAGTACTTC.

This chain connects TRBV3-1 to TRBJ1-5; D is perhaps TRBD1 (5 bases). The ends were cut back, 3 bases at V and 9 bases at J, with 15 bases in the middle. The CDR3 covers 14 residues. The germline gives CDR1 LGHDT, CDR2 YNNKEL (reference sequence). CDR3 in DNA: TGTGCCAGCAGCCAGTACCAGGGTACTCTGCCCCAGCATTTT. It is translated as CASSQYQGTLPQHF. The variable domain in full, completed from reference TRBV3-1 and TRBJ1-5, reads DTAVSQTPKYLVTQMGNDKSIKCEQNLGHDTMYWYKQDSKKFLKIMFSYNNKELIINETVPNRFSPKSPDKAHLNLHINSLELGDSAVYFCASSQYQGTLPQHFGDGTRLSIL.

This clonotype has ten or more counts. The CDR3 loop is CAISEGTAEETQYF. The CDR3 region has the DNA TGTGCCATCAGTGAAGGGACAGCGGAAGAGACCCAGTACTTC. V and J are TRBV10-3 and TRBJ2-5, with 7 bases that match TRBD1. Germline V gives CDR1 ENHRY, CDR2 SYGVKD. The CDR3 runs to 14 residues. Trimming took 3 bases from V and 3 from J; bases not matched to a gene: 4.

This chain links TRBV5-6 with TRBJ1-2; 9 bases are a match to TRBD1. The CDR3 length is 13 residues. The germline V gene has CDR1 SGHDT and CDR2 YYEEEE. The V gene end was trimmed by 7 bases and the J gene end by 6 bases; junction bases not matched to a gene: 7. The CDR3 DNA sequence: TGTGCCAGCGATCTACAGGGGGCAGATGGCTACACCTTC. It specifies CASDLQGADGYTF.

This clonotype appeared many times. The rearrangement joins TRBV12-3 or TRBV12-4 to TRBJ2-1; D is undetermined. This CDR3 comprises 15 residues. Trimming removed 6 bases at V and 9 bases at J, with 21 bases between. The CDR3 DNA reads TGTGCCAGCAGACCGGGTTTGACGGTTCTGGGTGAGCAGTTCTTC. It is translated as CASRPGLTVLGEQFF.

This clonotype was recorded at least ten times. The V call is TRBV7-2, the J call TRBJ1-1, with D unclear. Deletions cut 2 bases from V and 4 bases from J, with 14 bases between. Germline loops: CDR1 SGHTA, CDR2 FQGNSA. The CDR3 runs 15 residues. In nucleotides, the CDR3 is TGTGCCAGCAGCTTACTAACTTACTGGGGCACTGAAGCTTTCTTT. Protein sequence: CASSLLTYWGTEAFF.

This clonotype occurred a few times. This rearrangement joins TRBV7-9 to TRBJ1-4; unclear D gene. V was trimmed by 4 bases and J by 0 bases, leaving 6 bases between them. Germline V gives CDR1 SEHNR, CDR2 FQNEAQ (reference sequence). This CDR3 spans 14 amino acids. The CDR3 loop is CASSSVATNEKLFF. The DNA for the CDR3 is TGTGCCAGCAGCTCAGTTGCAACTAATGAAAAACTGTTTTTT.

The table lists this clonotype with a few counts. This chain joins TRBV6-1 and TRBJ2-1; TRBD1 is a possible D gene (5 bases). Germline CDR1 MNHNS, CDR2 SASEGT. The CDR3 covers 12 residues. The V gene lost 11 bases and the J gene lost 8 bases, with 16 bases spanning the gap. In DNA, the CDR3 is TGTGCCTGCAACCAGGGATCGGATGAGCAGTTCTTC. Translated: CACNQGSDEQFF.

This clonotype has at least ten counts. This chain links TRBV4-3 with TRBJ2-2; a possible D gene is TRBD1 (6 bases). The V gene's germline CDR1 is LGHNA and CDR2 YSLEER. The length of the CDR3 is 13 residues. V was shortened by 3 bases and J by 7 bases, with 9 bases between the two germline ends. The CDR3 DNA follows: TGCGCCAGCAGCCAGGGGGCGGGCGGGGAGCTGTTTTTT. Translated: CASSQGAGGELFF.

The chain combines TRBV7-2 with TRBJ2-3; possibly TRBD2 for D (5 bases). The CDR3 sequence is 13 residues long. V dropped 3 bases and J dropped 3 bases, with 7 bases sitting between them. Looked up from germline, CDR1 is SGHTA and CDR2 is FQGNSA. The CDR3 reads CASSFRETDTQYF. In DNA, the CDR3 is TGTGCCAGCAGCTTCCGGGAAACAGATACGCAGTATTTT.

The chain carries TRBV10-3 and TRBJ1-6; a possible D gene is TRBD1 (5 bases). From germline, CDR1 is ENHRY and CDR2 SYGVKD. The ends were cut back, 2 bases at V and 6 bases at J, with 8 bases in the middle. The CDR3 is 14 residues long. This CDR3 reads CAISERQLNSPLHF. The CDR3 DNA follows: TGTGCCATCAGTGAGAGACAGCTTAATTCACCCCTCCACTTT.

The chain employs TRBV5-6 and TRBJ2-5; tentative D call: TRBD2 (6 bases). Germline CDR1 is SGHDT and CDR2 is YYEEEE. This CDR3 contains 15 residues. V was clipped by 4 bases and J by 4 bases, with 17 bases between them. The chain's CDR3 is CASSPGTGRGETQYF. The CDR3 region has the DNA TGTGCCAGCAGCCCCGGGACTGGCCGGGGAGAGACCCAGTACTTC.

Only a few counts were recorded for this clonotype. The V call is TRBV4-2, the J call TRBJ1-5; 8 bases agree with TRBD1. Germline V lookup: CDR1 LGHNA, CDR2 YNFKEQ. With V trimmed by 0 bases and J by 3 bases, 4 bases remained unmatched. CDR3 length equals 16 residues. The CDR3 is CASSQEGGQANQPQHF. The CDR3 bases are TGTGCCAGCAGCCAAGAGGGGGGACAGGCCAATCAGCCCCAGCATTTT.

There are many counts of this clonotype. V usage is TRBV3-1 and J usage is TRBJ2-3, with a weak D call TRBD1 (6 bases). The germline CDR1 and CDR2 sequences are LGHDT and YNNKEL (reference sequence). With 1 base removed from V and 11 bases from J, the gap between germline ends came to 22 bases. The CDR3 has 16 amino acids. CDR3 residues: CASSQVSLRQAQGQYF. CDR3 DNA: TGTGCCAGCAGCCAAGTTTCACTTCGACAGGCCCAGGGGCAGTATTTT.

The genes are TRBV7-3 and TRBJ2-3; maybe TRBD2 (7 bases). The germline CDR1 and CDR2 sequences are SGHTA and FQGTGA. The CDR3 contains 15 residues. With 5 bases removed from V and 2 bases from J, the gap between germline ends came to 14 bases. The CDR3 is CASSSTGTTTDTQYF. The CDR3 DNA reads TGTGCCAGCAGCAGCACAGGGACTACCACAGATACGCAGTATTTT.

This clonotype was picked up a small number of times. The chain couples TRBV3-1 to TRBJ2-7, with a weak D call TRBD2 (6 bases). From germline, CDR1 is LGHDT and CDR2 YNNKEL (reference sequence). Trimming stripped 4 bases from V and 3 bases from J, with 7 bases between. The CDR3 has 12 residues. The CDR3 spells CASSPGSYEQYF. CDR3 sequence (DNA): TGTGCCAGCAGCCCCGGGAGCTACGAGCAGTACTTC.

The rearrangement links TRBV20-1 to TRBJ2-5; 8 bases line up with TRBD1. J lost 2 bases, V lost 7 bases, and 9 bases had no gene match. Germline CDR1 and CDR2: DFQATT and SNEGSKA (reference sequence). This CDR3 is built from 14 residues. Here the CDR3 DNA reads TGCAGTGGGGGTAGGACAGGGACACAAGAGACCCAGTACTTC. Translating gives CSGGRTGTQETQYF.

This clonotype has a handful of counts. The J gene is TRBJ1-1, the V gene TRBV2; D gene uncertain. Per germline, CDR1 SNHLY and CDR2 FYNNEI. There are 11 residues in the CDR3. Trimming shortened V by 3 bases and J by 10 bases, and 9 bases separated the two germline ends. The CDR3 is CASSESLLAFF. CDR3 bases: TGTGCCAGCAGTGAGTCCCTTCTAGCTTTCTTT.

This clonotype showed up many times. The J gene is TRBJ2-3, the V gene TRBV6-5, with TRBD2 identical over 14 bases. The CDR3 runs 15 residues. Germline V gene sequence: CDR1 MNHEY, CDR2 SVGAGI. Trimming removed 3 bases from V and 8 bases from J; junction bases left unmatched: 4. The chain's CDR3 is CASSYTGLAGGTQYF. In nucleotides, the CDR3 is TGTGCCAGCAGTTATACCGGACTAGCGGGGGGTACGCAGTATTTT.

This clonotype showed up many times. The chain recombines TRBV7-9 with TRBJ2-5; D might be TRBD2 (5 bases). Germline V gene lookup returns CDR1 SEHNR and CDR2 FQNEAQ (reference sequence). This CDR3 is built from 18 residues. Trimming took 1 base from V and 5 from J, leaving 23 bases between them. CDR3 coding DNA: TGTGCCAGCAGCTTAGAAGGCACTGGCGGGTGGATCCACGAGACCCAGTACTTC. Protein: CASSLEGTGGWIHETQYF.

The chain combines TRBV5-1 with TRBJ1-2; perhaps TRBD1 as D (5 bases). Germline CDR1 SGHRS, CDR2 YFSETQ. The CDR3 runs 14 residues. Deletions cut 1 base from V and 8 bases from J, with 15 bases between. As DNA, the CDR3 is TGCGCCAGCAGCTTGTCAGGGTATGGTCAAGGCTACACCTTC. It yields the protein CASSLSGYGQGYTF.

This clonotype was detected only once. V gene TRBV19 combines with J gene TRBJ2-7; no clear D. This CDR3 comprises 13 residues. CDR1 is LNHDA and CDR2 is SQIVND in the germline V gene (reference sequence). Trimming removed 4 bases at V and 6 bases at J, with 13 bases between. The CDR3 nucleotides are TGTGCCAGTAGTACGCGGCCCGGGCTCGAGCAGTACTTC. Protein: CASSTRPGLEQYF.

The J gene is TRBJ2-3, the V gene TRBV2, with D possibly TRBD2 on 5 matching bases. The CDR3 has 15 residues. Trimming took 6 bases from V and 4 from J, leaving 17 bases between them. Germline V gene lookup returns CDR1 SNHLY and CDR2 FYNNEI. CDR3 protein: CASRDPSRSPDTQYF. CDR3 DNA sequence: TGTGCCAGCAGGGACCCTAGCAGGAGCCCAGATACGCAGTATTTT.